Sequencing of this T cell receptor beta chain was carried out in a study of OX40 agonist ivuxolimab in advanced cancers. Germline CDR1 SQVTM, CDR2 ANQGSEA. The CDR3 is 13 residues long. Trimming removed 2 bases from V and 4 bases from J, with 11 bases in between. TCRdb's table, derived via immunoSEQ multiplex PCR, lists solely in-frame clones and lacks some. The table has tens of thousands of clones, roughly 89% seen once; the top ten hold about 0.3%. The V and J genes are TRBV29-1 and TRBJ1-2, with D unresolved. The receptor's source is an adult with an advanced solid tumor such as melanoma, head and neck, liver or kidney cancer. This sample comprised CD4+ or CD8+ T cells sorted from blood, obtained in a trial of the OX40 agonist ivuxolimab. The CDR3 sequence is CSVETVPIYGYTF. Here the CDR3 DNA reads TGCAGCGTTGAAACCGTGCCAATCTATGGCTACACCTTC.